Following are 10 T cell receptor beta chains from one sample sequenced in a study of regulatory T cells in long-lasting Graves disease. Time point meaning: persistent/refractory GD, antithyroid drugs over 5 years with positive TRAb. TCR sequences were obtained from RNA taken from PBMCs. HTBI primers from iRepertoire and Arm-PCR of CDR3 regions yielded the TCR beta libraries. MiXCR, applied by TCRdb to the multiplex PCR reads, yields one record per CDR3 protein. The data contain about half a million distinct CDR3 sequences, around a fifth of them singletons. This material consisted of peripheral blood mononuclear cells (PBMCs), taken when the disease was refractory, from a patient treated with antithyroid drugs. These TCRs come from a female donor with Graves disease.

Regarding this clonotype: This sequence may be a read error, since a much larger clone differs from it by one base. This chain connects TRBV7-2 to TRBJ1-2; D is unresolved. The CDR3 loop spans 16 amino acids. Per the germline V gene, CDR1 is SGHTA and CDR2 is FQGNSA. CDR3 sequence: CASSSLFEEGGYDYTF. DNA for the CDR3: TGTGCCAGCAGCTCCTTATTCGAGGAAGGAGGGTATGACTACACCTTC.

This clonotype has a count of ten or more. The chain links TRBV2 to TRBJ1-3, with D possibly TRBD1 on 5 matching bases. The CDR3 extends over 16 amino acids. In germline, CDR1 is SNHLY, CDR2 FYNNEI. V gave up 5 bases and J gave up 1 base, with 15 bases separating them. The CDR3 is CASSPTGARSGNTIYF. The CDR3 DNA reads TGTGCCAGCAGTCCCACCGGGGCCCGTTCTGGAAACACCATATATTTT.

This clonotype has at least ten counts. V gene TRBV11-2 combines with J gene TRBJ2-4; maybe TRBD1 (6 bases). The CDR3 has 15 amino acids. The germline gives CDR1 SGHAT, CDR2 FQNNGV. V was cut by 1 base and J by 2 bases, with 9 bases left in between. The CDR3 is CASSLVQGTKNIQYF. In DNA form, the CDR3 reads TGTGCCAGCAGCTTAGTTCAGGGGACCAAAAACATTCAGTACTTC. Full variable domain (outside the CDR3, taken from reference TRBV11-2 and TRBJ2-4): EAGVAQSPRYKIIEKRQSVAFWCNPISGHATLYWYQQILGQGPKLLIQFQNNGVVDDSQLPKDRFSAERLKGVDSTLKIQPAKLEDSAVYLCASSLVQGTKNIQYFGAGTRLSVL.

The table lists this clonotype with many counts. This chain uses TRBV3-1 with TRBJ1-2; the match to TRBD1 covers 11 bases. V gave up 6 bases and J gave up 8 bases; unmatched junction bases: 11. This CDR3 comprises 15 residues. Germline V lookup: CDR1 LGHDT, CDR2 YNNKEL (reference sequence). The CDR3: CASSLTDRGRIGYTF. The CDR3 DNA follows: TGTGCCAGCAGTCTTACGGACAGGGGGCGTATAGGCTACACCTTC. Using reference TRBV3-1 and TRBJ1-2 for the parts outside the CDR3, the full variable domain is DTAVSQTPKYLVTQMGNDKSIKCEQNLGHDTMYWYKQDSKKFLKIMFSYNNKELIINETVPNRFSPKSPDKAHLNLHINSLELGDSAVYFCASSLTDRGRIGYTFGSGTRLTVV.

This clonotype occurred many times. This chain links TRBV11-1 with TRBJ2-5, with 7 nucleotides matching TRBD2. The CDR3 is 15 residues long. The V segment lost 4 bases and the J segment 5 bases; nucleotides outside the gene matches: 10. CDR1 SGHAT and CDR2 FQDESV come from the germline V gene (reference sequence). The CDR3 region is CASSSLRGIAETQYF. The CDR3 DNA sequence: TGTGCCAGCAGCTCACTGCGGGGGATTGCGGAGACCCAGTACTTC.

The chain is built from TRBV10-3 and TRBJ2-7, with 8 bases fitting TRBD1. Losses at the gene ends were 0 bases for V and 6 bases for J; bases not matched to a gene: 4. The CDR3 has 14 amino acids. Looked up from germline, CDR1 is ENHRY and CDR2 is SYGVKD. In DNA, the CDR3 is TGTGCCATCAGTGAGTCTTCAGGGGGCGGCGAGCAGTACTTC. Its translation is CAISESSGGGEQYF.

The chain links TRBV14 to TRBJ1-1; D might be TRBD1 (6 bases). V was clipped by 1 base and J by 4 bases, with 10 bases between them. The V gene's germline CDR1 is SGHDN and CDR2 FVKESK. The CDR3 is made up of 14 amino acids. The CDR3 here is CASSQVLGGTEAFF. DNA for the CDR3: TGTGCCAGCAGCCAAGTTCTAGGGGGCACTGAAGCTTTCTTT.

Here the CDR3 DNA reads TGTGCCAGCAGTTATAGGGACTACGGCGCAGATACGCAGTATTTT. This sequence encodes CASSYRDYGADTQYF. The genes are TRBV6-2 or TRBV6-3 and TRBJ2-3; 7 bases agree with TRBD2. Germline-derived CDR1 and CDR2 are MNHEY and SVGEGT. This CDR3 has 15 residues. The junction had 7 bases not matched to a gene; V was cut back by 3 bases and J by 4 bases.

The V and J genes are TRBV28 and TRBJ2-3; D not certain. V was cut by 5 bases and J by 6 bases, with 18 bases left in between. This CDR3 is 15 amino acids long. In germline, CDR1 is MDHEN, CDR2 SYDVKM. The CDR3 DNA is TGTGCCAGCAGTAGACGGTACCTAGTTCACGATACGCAGTATTTT. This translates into CASSRRYLVHDTQYF. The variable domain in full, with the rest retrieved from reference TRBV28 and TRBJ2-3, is DVKVTQSSRYLVKRTGEKVFLECVQDMDHENMFWYRQDPGLGLRLIYFSYDVKMKEKGDIPEGYSVSREKKERFSLILESASTNQTSMYLCASSRRYLVHDTQYFGPGTRLTVL.

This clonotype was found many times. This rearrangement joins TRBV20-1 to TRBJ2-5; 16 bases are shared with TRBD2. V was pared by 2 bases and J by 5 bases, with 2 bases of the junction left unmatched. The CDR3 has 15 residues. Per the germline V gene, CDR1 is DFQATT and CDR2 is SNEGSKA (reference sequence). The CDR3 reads CSARSGLAGGETQYF. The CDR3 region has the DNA TGCAGTGCTAGATCGGGACTAGCGGGAGGGGAGACCCAGTACTTC.